This T cell receptor beta chain is from a study of T cell repertoires in cytomegalovirus infection. As for the study in general: As its CMV epitopes, the study selected recently identified HLA-C-restricted and well-studied HLA-B-restricted targets. CMV infection together with matching HLA type was indicated by public TCR beta signatures. Study conclusions and caveats: Identification of carriers of CMV plus the relevant HLA was performed using cumulative public TCR beta family frequency. HLA-C-restricted CMV clonotypes gave the most frequent clonotype in two of eight donors.

This clonotype was observed a handful of times. The antigen remains undetermined. The CDR3 length is 13 residues. The V gene's germline CDR1 is LNHDA and CDR2 SQIVND (reference sequence). Trimming took 6 bases from V and 6 from J, leaving 13 bases between them. TCRdb used MiXCR to reprocess the reads, holding one entry per CDR3 protein. The table has hundreds of thousands of distinct CDR3 sequences, around 30% seen once. The chain links TRBV19 to TRBJ2-3; D may be TRBD2 (7 bases). The clonotype was recovered from a human donor in good health (CMV status not recorded). Some clones in this sample may be carry-over from other donors' samples. The sequences come from cultured CD8+ T cells from PBMCs, collected from culture after CMV antigen stimulation. The CDR3 region is CASRIRGGDTQYF. Here the CDR3 DNA reads TGTGCCAGTAGGATTAGGGGGGGCGATACGCAGTATTTT.